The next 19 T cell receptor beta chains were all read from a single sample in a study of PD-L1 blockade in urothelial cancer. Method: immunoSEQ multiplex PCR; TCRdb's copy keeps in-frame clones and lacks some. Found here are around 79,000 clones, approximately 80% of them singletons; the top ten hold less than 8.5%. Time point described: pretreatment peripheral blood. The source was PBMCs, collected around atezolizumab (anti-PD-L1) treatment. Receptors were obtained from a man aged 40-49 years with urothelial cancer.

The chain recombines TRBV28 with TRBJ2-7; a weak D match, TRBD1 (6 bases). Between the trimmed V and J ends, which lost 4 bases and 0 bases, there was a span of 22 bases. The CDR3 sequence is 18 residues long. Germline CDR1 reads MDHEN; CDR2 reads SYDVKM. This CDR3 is CASSSGTIFVKSSYEQYF. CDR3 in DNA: TGTGCCAGCAGTTCCGGGACAATATTCGTGAAGAGCTCCTACGAGCAGTACTTC.

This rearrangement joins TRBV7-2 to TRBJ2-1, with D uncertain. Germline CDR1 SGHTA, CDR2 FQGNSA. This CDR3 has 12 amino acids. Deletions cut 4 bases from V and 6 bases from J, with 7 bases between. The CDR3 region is CASSSASNEQFF. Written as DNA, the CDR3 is TGTGCCAGCAGCTCCGCTAGCAATGAGCAGTTCTTC. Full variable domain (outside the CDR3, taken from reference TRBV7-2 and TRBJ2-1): GAGVSQSPSNKVTEKGKDVELRCDPISGHTALYWYRQSLGQGLEFLIYFQGNSAPDKSGLPSDRFSAERTGGSVSTLTIQRTQQEDSAVYLCASSSASNEQFFGPGTRLTVL.

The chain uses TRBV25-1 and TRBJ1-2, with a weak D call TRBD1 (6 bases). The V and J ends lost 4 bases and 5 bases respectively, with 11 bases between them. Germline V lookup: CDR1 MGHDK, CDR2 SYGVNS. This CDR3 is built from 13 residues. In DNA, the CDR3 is TGTGCCAGCAGTGTAAGAAGGGGGTATGGCTACACCTTC. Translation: CASSVRRGYGYTF.

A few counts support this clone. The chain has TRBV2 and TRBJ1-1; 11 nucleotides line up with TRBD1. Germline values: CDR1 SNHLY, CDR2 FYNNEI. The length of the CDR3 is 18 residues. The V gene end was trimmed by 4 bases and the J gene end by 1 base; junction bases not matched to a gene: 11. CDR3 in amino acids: CASSARTGGASKNTEAFF. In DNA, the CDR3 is TGTGCCAGCAGTGCAAGGACAGGGGGCGCGAGTAAGAACACTGAAGCTTTCTTT.

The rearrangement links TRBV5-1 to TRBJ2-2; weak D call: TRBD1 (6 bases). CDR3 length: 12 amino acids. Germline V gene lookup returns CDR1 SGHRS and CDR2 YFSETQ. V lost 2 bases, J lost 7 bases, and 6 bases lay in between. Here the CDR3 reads CASSLGGGELFF. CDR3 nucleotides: TGCGCCAGCAGCTTAGGGGGCGGGGAGCTGTTTTTT.

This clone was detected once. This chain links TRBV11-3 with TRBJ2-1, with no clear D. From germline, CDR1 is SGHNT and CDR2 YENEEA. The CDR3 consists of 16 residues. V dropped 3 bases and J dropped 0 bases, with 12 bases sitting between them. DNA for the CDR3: TGTGCCAGCAGCTTCGGTAATCAACGCTCCTACAATGAGCAGTTCTTC. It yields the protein CASSFGNQRSYNEQFF.

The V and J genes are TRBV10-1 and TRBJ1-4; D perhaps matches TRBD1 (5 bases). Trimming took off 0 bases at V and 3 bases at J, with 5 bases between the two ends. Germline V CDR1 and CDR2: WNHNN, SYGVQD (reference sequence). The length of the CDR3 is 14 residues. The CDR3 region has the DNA TGCGCCAGCAGTGAGTCGGGGCCTAATGAAAAACTGTTTTTT. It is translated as CASSESGPNEKLFF.

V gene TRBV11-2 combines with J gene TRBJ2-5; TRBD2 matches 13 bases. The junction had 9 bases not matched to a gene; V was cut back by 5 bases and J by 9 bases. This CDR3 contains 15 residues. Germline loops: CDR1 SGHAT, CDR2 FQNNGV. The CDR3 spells CASSPPLAGGRAQYF. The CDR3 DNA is TGTGCCAGCAGCCCCCCACTAGCGGGAGGGCGGGCCCAGTACTTC.

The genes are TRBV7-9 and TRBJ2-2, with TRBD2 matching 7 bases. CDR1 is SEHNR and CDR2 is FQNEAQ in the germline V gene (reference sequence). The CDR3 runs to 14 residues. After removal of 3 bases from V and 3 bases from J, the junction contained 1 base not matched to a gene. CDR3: CASSFSGYTGELFF. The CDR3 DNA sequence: TGTGCCAGCAGCTTTAGCGGGTACACCGGGGAGCTGTTTTTT.

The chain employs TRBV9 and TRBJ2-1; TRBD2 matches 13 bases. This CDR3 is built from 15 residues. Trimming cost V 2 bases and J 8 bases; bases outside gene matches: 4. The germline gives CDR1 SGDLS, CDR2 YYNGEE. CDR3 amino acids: CASSVGLAGVDEQFF. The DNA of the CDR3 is TGTGCCAGCAGCGTCGGACTAGCGGGAGTCGATGAGCAGTTCTTC.

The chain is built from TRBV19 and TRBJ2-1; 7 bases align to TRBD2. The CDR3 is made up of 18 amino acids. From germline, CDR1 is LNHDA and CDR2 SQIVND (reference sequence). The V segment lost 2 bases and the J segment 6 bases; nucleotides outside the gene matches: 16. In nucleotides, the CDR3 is TGTGCCAGTAGTATACTCTCCCCATTGCGGGAGTTCTCCAATGAGCAGTTCTTC. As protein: CASSILSPLREFSNEQFF.

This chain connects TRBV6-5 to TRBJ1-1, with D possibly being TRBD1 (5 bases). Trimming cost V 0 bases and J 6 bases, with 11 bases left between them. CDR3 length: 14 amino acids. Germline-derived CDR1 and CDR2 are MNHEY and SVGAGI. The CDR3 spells CASSYSTGEAEAFF. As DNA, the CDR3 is TGTGCCAGCAGTTACTCGACGGGGGAAGCTGAAGCTTTCTTT.

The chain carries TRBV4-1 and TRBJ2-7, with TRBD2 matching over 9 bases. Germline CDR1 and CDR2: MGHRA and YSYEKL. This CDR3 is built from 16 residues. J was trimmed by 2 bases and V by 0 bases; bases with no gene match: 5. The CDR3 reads CASSQERGGVPYEQYF. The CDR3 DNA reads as TGCGCCAGCAGCCAAGAGCGGGGGGGAGTGCCCTACGAGCAGTACTTC.

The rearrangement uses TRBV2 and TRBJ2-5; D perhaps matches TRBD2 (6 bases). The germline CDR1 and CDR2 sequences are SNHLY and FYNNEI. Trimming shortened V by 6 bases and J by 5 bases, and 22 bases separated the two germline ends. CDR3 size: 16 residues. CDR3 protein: CASSAGSLSLGETQYF. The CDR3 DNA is TGTGCCAGCAGCGCCGGGAGCCTATCCCTCGGGGAGACCCAGTACTTC.

The CDR3 DNA sequence: TGTGCCAGCAGCGTAGCGGCGGGAGGGGTAGCAGATACGCAGTATTTT. Translating it yields CASSVAAGGVADTQYF. The chain has TRBV9 and TRBJ2-3; TRBD2 matches at 9 bases. This CDR3 contains 16 residues. Germline assignment: CDR1 SGDLS and CDR2 YYNGEE. The V gene end was trimmed by 0 bases and the J gene end by 4 bases; junction bases not matched to a gene: 6.

The CDR3: CATSPSGSPTGELFF. CDR3 sequence (DNA): TGTGCCACCAGTCCCAGCGGGAGTCCAACCGGGGAGCTGTTTTTT. This chain joins TRBV15 and TRBJ2-2; 8 bases align to TRBD2. CDR1 and CDR2 from the germline V gene are LNHNV and YYDKDF (reference sequence). The CDR3 consists of 15 residues. Germline trimming cut 6 bases from V and 5 bases from J; bases unmatched to any gene: 8.

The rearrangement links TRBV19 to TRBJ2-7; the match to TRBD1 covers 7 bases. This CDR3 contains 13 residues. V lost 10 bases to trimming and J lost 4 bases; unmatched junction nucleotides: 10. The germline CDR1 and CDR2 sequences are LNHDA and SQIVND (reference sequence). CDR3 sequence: CATSTGQGYEQYF. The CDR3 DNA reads TGTGCCACCTCGACAGGGCAAGGATACGAGCAGTACTTC. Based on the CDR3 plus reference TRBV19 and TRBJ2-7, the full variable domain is DGGITQSPKYLFRKEGQNVTLSCEQNLNHDAMYWYRQDPGQGLRLIYYSQIVNDFQKGDIAEGYSVSREKKESFPLTVTSAQKNPTAFYLCATSTGQGYEQYFGPGTRLTVT.

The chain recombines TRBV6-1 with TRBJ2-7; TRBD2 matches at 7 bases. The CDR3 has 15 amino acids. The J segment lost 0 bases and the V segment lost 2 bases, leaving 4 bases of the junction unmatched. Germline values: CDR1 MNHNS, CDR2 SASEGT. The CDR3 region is CASSESSSGSYEQYF. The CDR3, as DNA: TGTGCCAGCAGTGAAAGTTCTAGCGGCTCCTACGAGCAGTACTTC.

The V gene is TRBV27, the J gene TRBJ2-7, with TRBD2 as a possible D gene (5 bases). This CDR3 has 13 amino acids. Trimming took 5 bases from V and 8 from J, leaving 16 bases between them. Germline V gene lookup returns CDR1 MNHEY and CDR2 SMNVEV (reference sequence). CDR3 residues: CASSPRVPNQQYF. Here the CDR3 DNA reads TGTGCCAGCAGTCCGCGGGTTCCCAACCAGCAGTACTTC.